The 16 T cell receptor beta chains below all came from one sample that was sequenced in a study of blood T cell repertoires in COVID-19. Produced via immunoSEQ multiplex PCR; TCRdb's table is partial and in-frame only. The data show approximately 240,000 clones, 85% seen once. Sequences were obtained from peripheral blood. Receptor source: a woman aged 60 to 75 with active or convalescent COVID-19.

The CDR3: CAWNRDTEAFF. DNA of the CDR3: TGTGCCTGGAACAGGGACACTGAAGCTTTCTTT. The rearrangement links TRBV30 to TRBJ1-1, with D perhaps matching TRBD1 (6 bases). This CDR3 is built from 11 residues. Germline assignment: CDR1 GTSNPN and CDR2 SVGIG (reference sequence). V was cut by 4 bases and J by 3 bases, with 6 bases left in between. The variable domain in full, with the rest retrieved from reference TRBV30 and TRBJ1-1, is SQTIHQWPATLVQPVGSPLSLECTVEGTSNPNLYWYRQAAGRGLQLLFYSVGIGQISSEVPQNLSASRPQDRQFILSSKKLLLSDSGFYLCAWNRDTEAFFGQGTRLTVV.

The CDR3 is CATSDSRGRFDYEQYF. CDR3 sequence (DNA): TGTGCCACCAGTGATTCTAGGGGGCGGTTTGACTACGAGCAGTACTTC. The rearrangement uses TRBV24-1 and TRBJ2-7; TRBD1 aligns across 7 bases. The CDR3 is 16 amino acids. CDR1 and CDR2 (germline): KGHDR, SFDVKD. The V gene end was trimmed by 2 bases and the J gene end by 3 bases; junction bases not matched to a gene: 9.

This chain uses TRBV18 with TRBJ1-5; a weak D match, TRBD1 (5 bases). The germline CDR1 and CDR2 sequences are KGHSH and LQKENI. There are 15 residues in the CDR3. The germline V and J ends were trimmed by 3 bases and 3 bases, with 12 bases remaining between them. The CDR3 loop reads CASSPIIRDNQPQHF. Written as DNA, the CDR3 is TGTGCCAGCTCACCCATTATCAGGGACAATCAGCCCCAGCATTTT.

The table lists this clone with a few counts. V is TRBV6-1 and J is TRBJ2-7; 7 bases map to TRBD2. The germline V gene has CDR1 MNHNS and CDR2 SASEGT. This CDR3 region has 14 residues. The V segment lost 3 bases and the J segment 3 bases; nucleotides outside the gene matches: 5. The CDR3 DNA is TGTGCCAGCAGTGAGGCGGGAGCCCTCTACGAGCAGTACTTC. It yields the protein CASSEAGALYEQYF.

This chain joins TRBV30 and TRBJ2-3, with D uncertain. CDR3 size: 13 residues. Germline V CDR1 and CDR2: GTSNPN, SVGIG (reference sequence). V was shortened by 3 bases and J by 2 bases, with 9 bases between the two germline ends. In DNA form, the CDR3 reads TGTGCCTGGAGAGTAACAGTCACAGATACGCAGTATTTT. Residues: CAWRVTVTDTQYF.

The V gene is TRBV7-2, the J gene TRBJ1-6, with D hard to call. Looked up from germline, CDR1 is SGHTA and CDR2 is FQGNSA. Trimming left V 5 bases short and J 4 bases short, with 12 bases between. The CDR3 is 15 amino acids. The CDR3 DNA reads TGTGCCAGCAGCCAATCGACGGGTTATAATTCACCCCTCCACTTT. This translates into CASSQSTGYNSPLHF.

V and J are TRBV12-1 and TRBJ2-7; the table's D gene call, TRBD2, was not cross checked with the DNA. TRBV12-1 is deemed a pseudogene. CDR3 size: 15 residues. CDR3 DNA: TGTGCCAGCAGCACCAGACTAGCGGTTACCTACGAGCAGTACTTC. Protein product: CASSTRLAVTYEQYF.

The CDR3 nucleotides read TGTGCCAGCAGTTACTCAAATGACAGGGGAACGGATGGCTACACCTTC. It specifies CASSYSNDRGTDGYTF. The chain uses TRBV6-6 and TRBJ1-2; 8 bases line up with TRBD1. Germline CDR1 is MNHNY and CDR2 is SVGAGI (reference sequence). V lost 0 bases and J lost 6; bases outside the gene matches: 9. The CDR3 is 16 residues long.

The genes are TRBV7-6 and TRBJ1-5; D gene ambiguous. The CDR3 runs 13 residues. Per germline, CDR1 SGHVS and CDR2 FNYEAQ. Trimming took 3 bases from V and 4 from J, leaving 7 bases between them. The DNA of the CDR3 is TGTGCCAGCAGCTTCAGCGATAATCAGCCCCAGCATTTT. As protein: CASSFSDNQPQHF.

V gene TRBV5-6 combines with J gene TRBJ1-6; D gene ambiguous. The V gene lost 7 bases and the J gene lost 6 bases, with 17 bases spanning the gap. CDR1 and CDR2 (germline): SGHDT, YYEEEE. The CDR3 totals 15 residues. CDR3 residues: CASLSYGVGNSPLHF. The CDR3 bases are TGTGCCAGCTTGTCCTACGGGGTTGGTAATTCACCCCTCCACTTT. Full variable domain (remainder filled in from reference TRBV5-6 and TRBJ1-6): DAGVTQSPTHLIKTRGQQVTLRCSPKSGHDTVSWYQQALGQGPQFIFQYYEEEERQRGNFPDRFSGHQFPNYSSELNVNALLLGDSALYLCASLSYGVGNSPLHFGNGTRLTVT.

This clone was detected a few times. This sample includes further DNA sequences coding for the same CDR3. The chain is built from TRBV5-1 and TRBJ2-2, with 10 bases lining up with TRBD2. J gave up 0 bases and V 1 base, and 3 bases lay outside the gene matches. The length of the CDR3 is 17 residues. CDR1 and CDR2 from the germline V gene are SGHRS and YFSETQ. CDR3 coding DNA: TGCGCCAGCAGCTTGCTAGCGGGGGACTCGAACACCGGGGAGCTGTTTTTT. This translates into CASSLLAGDSNTGELFF. Full variable domain (remainder filled in from reference TRBV5-1 and TRBJ2-2): KAGVTQTPRYLIKTRGQQVTLSCSPISGHRSVSWYQQTPGQGLQFLFEYFSETQRNKGNFPGRFSGRQFSNSRSEMNVSTLELGDSALYLCASSLLAGDSNTGELFFGEGSRLTVL.

V usage is TRBV14 and J usage is TRBJ2-1, with TRBD1 matching over 7 bases. The CDR3 totals 16 residues. J was trimmed by 3 bases and V by 0 bases; bases with no gene match: 5. The germline V gene encodes CDR1 SGHDN and CDR2 FVKESK. The CDR3 reads CASSQDRGRVYNEQFF. The CDR3 region has the DNA TGTGCCAGCAGCCAAGATAGGGGGCGTGTCTACAATGAGCAGTTCTTC.

The chain joins TRBV24-1 to TRBJ1-1, with TRBD1 as a possible D gene (5 bases). Germline values: CDR1 KGHDR, CDR2 SFDVKD. V lost 9 bases, J lost 3 bases, and 13 bases lay in between. The CDR3 has 13 residues. The CDR3 DNA is TGTGCCACCCGACAGTATGCGGACACTGAAGCTTTCTTT. It is translated as CATRQYADTEAFF.

This clone occurred a few times. The rearrangement joins TRBV6-6 to TRBJ1-6; 10 bases fit TRBD1. Germline CDR1 reads MNHNY; CDR2 reads SVGAGI (reference sequence). With V trimmed by 2 bases and J by 10 bases, 2 bases remained unmatched. The CDR3 has 14 residues. The CDR3 sequence: CASSYEGQGSPLHF. CDR3 DNA: TGTGCCAGCAGTTACGAGGGACAGGGGTCACCCCTCCACTTT.

The CDR3 DNA sequence: TGTGCCAGCTCACCCGTCGGGGTCAATGAGCAGTTCTTC. This codes for CASSPVGVNEQFF. The rearrangement joins TRBV18 to TRBJ2-1; possible D gene TRBD2, 5 bases. Per germline, CDR1 KGHSH and CDR2 LQKENI. The CDR3 is 13 residues long. The V gene lost 3 bases and the J gene lost 6 bases, with 9 bases spanning the gap.

The chain has TRBV7-3 and TRBJ1-1; D is ambiguous. In germline, CDR1 is SGHTA, CDR2 FQGTGA. V was pared by 5 bases and J by 3 bases, with 16 bases between. The CDR3 contains 15 residues. The CDR3 DNA follows: TGTGCCAGCAGCCCGCAGGCCAGTTCGTACACTGAAGCTTTCTTT. Translated, it gives CASSPQASSYTEAFF. Drawing the rest from reference TRBV7-3 and TRBJ1-1, the complete variable domain is GAGVSQTPSNKVTEKGKYVELRCDPISGHTALYWYRQSLGQGPEFLIYFQGTGAADDSGLPNDRFFAVRPEGSVSTLKIQRTERGDSAVYLCASSPQASSYTEAFFGQGTRLTVV.